The present T cell receptor (beta chain) was sequenced within a study of tumor and adjacent non-tumor tissue in lung cancer (dated by TCRdb to the late 2010s). With regard to the full study: The cohort included some 11 adenocarcinoma, a couple of squamous cell carcinoma and 1 small cell lung cancer patients. Ages among the approximately 15 patients ranged from about 31 to 76 years, there were roughly ten men and 5 women, and disease was at TNM stage I to III. TCRbeta CDR3 sequencing was performed on roughly 32 paired specimens, with one tumor sample and one normal lung sample collected per patient. In total, sequencing yielded approximately 130,000,000 productive TCRbeta reads, which works out to an average of roughly 4.2 million reads per sample. The study compared bulk TCRbeta repertoires from lung tumor tissue and matched distant non-tumor lung tissue of approximately 14 lung cancer patients.

RNA was extracted from bulk unsorted tissue and checked for quality with a NanoDrop ND-1000 and an Agilent 2100. The normal lung samples consisted of distant non-tumor tissue collected more than 3 cm from the tumor edge. All donors had newly diagnosed lung cancer, had not received prior chemotherapy, and were admitted for thoracic surgery in China between August and November 2014. Anyone who had undergone radiotherapy or chemotherapy before, or who had another cancer at the same time, was left out of the study. Pieces of surgical tissue measuring about 1-2.1 cm3 were kept in RNAlater solution and stored at -80 degrees C until use. The method was multiplex PCR. Instrument used: Illumina HiSeq 2500. TCRbeta libraries were built by three rounds of nested PCR using primers (Table S4), following protocols modified from ARM-PCR. Before sequencing, PCR products of 200-500 bp were cut from the gel and purified using the QIAquick gel extraction kit. The study's own analysis went as follows. Trimmomatic was used to clean the reads, FLASH was used to merge the reads into complete CDR3 sequences, and MiTCR was used to assign the reads to V(D)J germline segments. VDJtools was used to compute clonal diversity as the inverse Simpson's index. Productive reads were defined as in-frame sequences without a premature stop codon. Starting from the raw public reads, TCRdb applied fastp trimming at Q25, assembled clones with MiXCR and retained in-frame beta chains. Rows matching on CDR3 protein sequence are summarized as one entry with the most common DNA and genes. The V and J calls were determined by TCRdb, not by the authors. Present in this sample are some 70,000 distinct CDR3 sequences, roughly 70% of which were seen just once. Around a quarter of the sample is in the top ten clones.

Study-wide findings and limitations: Neither the sequencing platform nor unique molecular identifiers are named or mentioned anywhere in the methods. Younger patients had significantly higher TCR diversity, and higher tumor TCR diversity was associated with shorter overall and disease-free survival. With only approximately 16 patients in the cohort, the authors noted that larger samples and more detailed clinical data are needed. Because peripheral blood was not sequenced, the blood TCRbeta repertoires of the lung cancer patients in the study went unexamined. Significantly higher TCR diversity (inverse Simpson) was observed in tumor tissue than in normal lung tissue (approximately 440 vs 150, P = 0.0075, Mann-Whitney U test). The top 100 clones made up a significantly larger cumulative share of the repertoire in normal lung than in tumor tissue.

The CDR3 has 15 amino acids, counting the end cysteine and phenylalanine. Only the CDR3 region is kept as DNA, spanning 45 bases read in frame from base 1. The germline V gene sets CDR1 to SNHLY and CDR2 to FYNNEI. About this clonotype: Its cognate antigen has yet to be identified. The junction departs from the called germline gene at one end, perhaps through a read error.

The rearrangement joined TRBV2 to TRBJ1-2, and TRBD1 matches 8 of the central bases. What was sequenced was distant non-tumor lung tissue. This clonotype was obtained from a woman aged 45 to 65 with non-small cell lung cancer. The CDR3 protein: CASRPTLGQDYGCTF. DNA sequence: TGTGCCAGCAGACCCACTCTGGGACAGGACTATGGCTGCACCTTC.